The 21 T cell receptor beta chains below were found in one sample sequenced in a study of PD-L1 blockade in urothelial cancer. Time point indicated: peripheral blood 6 weeks after treatment start. TCRdb's copy holds only in-frame clones and misses some; the assay was immunoSEQ multiplex PCR. This sample has 25,000 to 35,000 clones, with about four fifths found just once. The sequenced sample was PBMCs, obtained around atezolizumab (anti-PD-L1) treatment. Receptors were obtained from a man aged 65-85 years with urothelial cancer.

The chain employs TRBV7-9 and TRBJ2-7; D is ambiguous. Trimming cost V 5 bases and J 4 bases, with 30 bases left between them. Germline V gene sequence: CDR1 SEHNR, CDR2 FQNEAQ (reference sequence). CDR3 length: 19 residues. The DNA of the CDR3 is TGTGCCAGCAGCCCTTCACCAGAAGACACAACTCAAACAACTTACGAGCAGTACTTC. This gives the protein CASSPSPEDTTQTTYEQYF.

The genes are TRBV7-3 and TRBJ2-1, with D unclear. V lost 2 bases and J lost 3, with 8 bases in between. The CDR3 is made up of 14 amino acids. Germline CDR1 and CDR2: SGHTA and FQGTGA. For the CDR3, the DNA is TGTGCCAGCAGCTTATCTCCCGGCTACAATGAGCAGTTCTTC. It translates to CASSLSPGYNEQFF.

This clone was found a few times. J is TRBJ1-1 and V is TRBV27; no reliable D call. This CDR3 spans 14 amino acids. The germline gives CDR1 MNHEY, CDR2 SMNVEV (reference sequence). V dropped 9 bases and J dropped 5 bases, with 19 bases sitting between them. DNA of the CDR3: TGTGCCAGTTCTCCCCGGAGGAGAGAGACTGAAGCTTTCTTT. This sequence encodes CASSPRRRETEAFF.

This chain uses TRBV6-5 with TRBJ1-2; D remains ambiguous. Trimming pared 6 bases from V and 5 bases from J, leaving 13 bases between. This CDR3 has 13 amino acids. Germline V CDR1 and CDR2: MNHEY, SVGAGI. The CDR3 is CASSPAVGYGYTF. The CDR3 region has the DNA TGTGCCAGCAGCCCCGCGGTTGGGTATGGCTACACCTTC.

The rearrangement uses TRBV28 and TRBJ1-3; no definite D call. CDR3 length: 12 residues. V lost 10 bases and J 0 bases, leaving 7 bases between the germline ends. In germline, CDR1 is MDHEN, CDR2 SYDVKM. The CDR3 DNA follows: TGTGCCATAAGGAGCTCTGGAAACACCATATATTTT. Its translation is CAIRSSGNTIYF. The full variable domain, rest sourced from reference TRBV28 and TRBJ1-3, is DVKVTQSSRYLVKRTGEKVFLECVQDMDHENMFWYRQDPGLGLRLIYFSYDVKMKEKGDIPEGYSVSREKKERFSLILESASTNQTSMYLCAIRSSGNTIYFGEGSWLTVV.

This clone appeared a few times. The chain recombines TRBV6-6 with TRBJ1-2; maybe TRBD1 (5 bases). The V gene's germline CDR1 is MNHNY and CDR2 SVGAGI (reference sequence). V dropped 6 bases and J dropped 4 bases, with 18 bases sitting between them. The CDR3 covers 15 residues. The CDR3 protein is CASSPDVGRAYGYTF. CDR3 DNA: TGTGCCAGCAGCCCCGACGTGGGCAGGGCCTATGGCTACACCTTC.

The rearrangement uses TRBV19 and TRBJ2-3, with 7 bases aligning to TRBD2. Germline V lookup: CDR1 LNHDA, CDR2 SQIVND (reference sequence). The CDR3 sequence is 16 residues long. The V and J ends lost 3 bases and 0 bases, in that order; junction bases with no gene match: 6. CDR3 in DNA: TGTGCCAGTAGTATGTCACCAGCGGGGAGCACAGATACGCAGTATTTT. Protein product: CASSMSPAGSTDTQYF.

The chain has TRBV5-1 and TRBJ2-2; D call uncertain. The germline V and J ends were trimmed by 0 bases and 3 bases, with 6 bases remaining between them. From germline, CDR1 is SGHRS and CDR2 YFSETQ. The CDR3 totals 14 residues. CDR3 DNA: TGCGCCAGCAGCTTGGCGCAGGACACCGGGGAGCTGTTTTTT. Encoded protein: CASSLAQDTGELFF.

The CDR3 loop reads CASTTGPNEKLFF. The CDR3 bases are TGTGCCAGTACGACAGGGCCTAATGAAAAACTGTTTTTT. The chain recombines TRBV11-3 with TRBJ1-4; 7 positions match TRBD1. Germline loops: CDR1 SGHNT, CDR2 YENEEA. This CDR3 has 13 amino acids. The V gene end was trimmed by 9 bases and the J gene end by 3 bases; junction bases not matched to a gene: 4.

This clone occurred a few times. The CDR3 DNA reads as TGTGCCAGCAGTTCCCGGACAGATTCACCCCTCCACTTT. Its protein is CASSSRTDSPLHF. The V and J genes are TRBV25-1 and TRBJ1-6; possible D gene TRBD1, 6 bases. V dropped 5 bases and J dropped 8 bases, with 10 bases sitting between them. This CDR3 spans 13 amino acids. Germline V gene data show CDR1 as MGHDK and CDR2 as SYGVNS.

The chain couples TRBV9 to TRBJ1-1; D may be TRBD1 (5 bases). In germline, CDR1 is SGDLS, CDR2 YYNGEE. The CDR3 loop spans 15 amino acids. Trimming took off 0 bases at V and 8 bases at J, with 17 bases between the two ends. The CDR3 is CASSVEGARVGEAFF. For the CDR3, the DNA is TGTGCCAGCAGCGTAGAAGGGGCCCGAGTGGGAGAAGCTTTCTTT. The full variable domain, rest sourced from reference TRBV9 and TRBJ1-1, is DSGVTQTPKHLITATGQRVTLRCSPRSGDLSVYWYQQSLDQGLQFLIQYYNGEERAKGNILERFSAQQFPDLHSELNLSSLELGDSALYFCASSVEGARVGEAFFGQGTRLTVV.

This clone has just one count. The rearrangement joins TRBV5-1 to TRBJ2-7; 7 bases match TRBD1. The CDR3 has 16 residues. Unmatched junction bases numbered 7, after V lost 0 bases and J lost 1 base. Germline assignment: CDR1 SGHRS and CDR2 YFSETQ. The CDR3 loop is CASSLVVSGQSYEQYF. The CDR3 nucleotides are TGCGCCAGCAGCTTGGTGGTCTCGGGACAGTCCTACGAGCAGTACTTC.

V is TRBV5-5 and J is TRBJ1-2, with 8 bases lining up with TRBD1. Losses at the gene ends were 2 bases for V and 13 bases for J; bases not matched to a gene: 13. From germline, CDR1 is SGHKS and CDR2 YYEKEE (reference sequence). The CDR3 extends over 14 amino acids. CDR3 amino acids: CASSFRQGPSSGTF. The DNA for the CDR3 is TGTGCCAGCAGCTTTCGACAGGGGCCCTCGAGTGGCACCTTC.

This sequence joins TRBV19 and TRBJ2-5; 9 positions match TRBD2. The germline gives CDR1 LNHDA, CDR2 SQIVND (reference sequence). CDR3 length: 14 residues. V gave up 6 bases and J gave up 5 bases; unmatched junction bases: 7. The CDR3 region is CASSTLAGRETQYF. DNA of the CDR3: TGTGCCAGTAGCACCCTAGCGGGGAGGGAGACCCAGTACTTC.

This chain uses TRBV12-5 with TRBJ1-5, with 8 bases identical to TRBD1. CDR3 size: 14 residues. V shed 5 bases and J 6 bases; nucleotides not matched to a gene: 6. Germline V CDR1 and CDR2: LGHNT, FRNRAP. The CDR3 region has the DNA TGTGCTAGTGGTCCGGGGACAGGCCTTCAGCCCCAGCATTTT. This encodes CASGPGTGLQPQHF.

The chain employs TRBV6-1 and TRBJ2-2, with D possibly matching TRBD1 (6 bases). Germline lookup yields CDR1 MNHNS and CDR2 SASEGT. CDR3 length: 14 amino acids. V lost 7 bases, J lost 6 bases, and 15 bases lay in between. In nucleotides, the CDR3 is TGTGCCAGCACACCGACAGGACCGCCCGGGGAGCTGTTTTTT. Amino acids: CASTPTGPPGELFF.

This chain uses TRBV7-9 with TRBJ1-6; 9 bases match TRBD1. Losses at the gene ends were 3 bases for V and 7 bases for J; bases not matched to a gene: 1. Germline values: CDR1 SEHNR, CDR2 FQNEAQ (reference sequence). This CDR3 spans 14 amino acids. Here the CDR3 DNA reads TGTGCCAGCAGCTTGGGGACAGGGAATTCACCCCTCCACTTT. Translating gives CASSLGTGNSPLHF.

This chain links TRBV5-1 with TRBJ2-1; 9 bases are shared with TRBD1. The CDR3 extends over 14 amino acids. With V trimmed by 6 bases and J by 4 bases, 5 bases remained unmatched. Germline CDR1 and CDR2: SGHRS and YFSETQ. Here the CDR3 reads CASTGQGIYNEQFF. CDR3 DNA sequence: TGCGCCAGCACGGGACAGGGAATTTACAATGAGCAGTTCTTC.

The chain employs TRBV5-6 and TRBJ1-6; 8 nucleotides agree with TRBD1. This CDR3 is 14 amino acids long. CDR1 and CDR2 (germline): SGHDT, YYEEEE. The ends lost 2 bases at V and 6 bases at J; junction bases unmatched: 1. The CDR3 spells CASSLGQGNSPLHF. DNA for the CDR3: TGTGCCAGCAGCTTAGGACAGGGTAATTCACCCCTCCACTTT.

The chain uses TRBV11-2 and TRBJ2-7; 14 bases map to TRBD2. Germline V lookup: CDR1 SGHAT, CDR2 FQNNGV. CDR3 length: 17 amino acids. V shed 5 bases, J shed 2 bases, and the junction held 8 bases outside the gene matches. CDR3 in DNA: TGTGCCAGCAGCCCCCGACTAGCGGGAGGGGCGACCTACGAGCAGTACTTC. Its translation is CASSPRLAGGATYEQYF.

This clone has a handful of counts. The chain recombines TRBV19 with TRBJ2-7, with 9 bases identical to TRBD2. J was trimmed by 3 bases and V by 7 bases; bases with no gene match: 4. The length of the CDR3 is 13 residues. Germline CDR1 and CDR2: LNHDA and SQIVND (reference sequence). CDR3 sequence reads: CASTRGRGYEQYF. DNA for the CDR3: TGTGCCAGTACCCGCGGGAGGGGCTACGAGCAGTACTTC.